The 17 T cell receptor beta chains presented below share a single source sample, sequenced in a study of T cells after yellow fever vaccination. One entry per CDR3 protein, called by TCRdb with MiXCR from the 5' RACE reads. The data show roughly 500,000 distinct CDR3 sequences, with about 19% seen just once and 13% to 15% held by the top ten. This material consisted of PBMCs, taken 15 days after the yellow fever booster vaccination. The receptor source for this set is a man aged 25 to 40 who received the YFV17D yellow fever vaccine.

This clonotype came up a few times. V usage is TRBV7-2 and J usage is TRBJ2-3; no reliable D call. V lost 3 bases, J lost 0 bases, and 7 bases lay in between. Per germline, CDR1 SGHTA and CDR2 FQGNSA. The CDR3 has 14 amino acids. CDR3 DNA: TGTGCCAGCAGCTTTGCGTCTAGCACAGATACGCAGTATTTT. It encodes CASSFASSTDTQYF.

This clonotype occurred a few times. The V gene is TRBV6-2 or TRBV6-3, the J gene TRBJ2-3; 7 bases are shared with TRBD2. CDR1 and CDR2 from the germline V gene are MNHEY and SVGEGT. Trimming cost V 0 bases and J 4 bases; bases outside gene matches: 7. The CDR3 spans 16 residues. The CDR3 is CASSYSTSGGPDTQYF. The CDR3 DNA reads TGTGCCAGCAGTTACTCGACGTCGGGAGGTCCAGATACGCAGTATTTT.

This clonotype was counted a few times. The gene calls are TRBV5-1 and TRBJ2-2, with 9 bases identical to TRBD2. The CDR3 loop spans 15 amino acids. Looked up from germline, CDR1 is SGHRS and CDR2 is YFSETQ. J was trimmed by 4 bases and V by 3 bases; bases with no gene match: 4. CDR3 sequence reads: CASSWGTSRTGELFF. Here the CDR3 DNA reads TGCGCCAGCAGCTGGGGGACTAGCCGCACCGGGGAGCTGTTTTTT.

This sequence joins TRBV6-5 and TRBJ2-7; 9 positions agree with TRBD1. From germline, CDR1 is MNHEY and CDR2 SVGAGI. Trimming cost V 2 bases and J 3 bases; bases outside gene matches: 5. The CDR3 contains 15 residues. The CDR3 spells CASSYGGTGYYEQYF. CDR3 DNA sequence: TGTGCCAGCAGTTACGGCGGGACAGGGTACTACGAGCAGTACTTC.

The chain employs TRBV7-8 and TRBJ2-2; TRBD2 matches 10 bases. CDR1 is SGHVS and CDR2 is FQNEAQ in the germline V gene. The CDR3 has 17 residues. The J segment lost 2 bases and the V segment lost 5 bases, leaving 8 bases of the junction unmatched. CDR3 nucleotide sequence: TGTGCCAGCAGCACCATTGGACTAGCGGTAAACACCGGGGAGCTGTTTTTT. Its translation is CASSTIGLAVNTGELFF.

The chain's CDR3 is CASSLARHVTYGYTF. CDR3 nucleotides: TGTGCCAGCAGCTTAGCGCGTCACGTTACCTATGGCTACACCTTC. The chain has TRBV7-9 and TRBJ1-2; D unresolved. CDR1 and CDR2 from the germline V gene are SEHNR and FQNEAQ (reference sequence). The ends were cut back, 0 bases at V and 4 bases at J, with 12 bases in the middle. This CDR3 region has 15 residues.

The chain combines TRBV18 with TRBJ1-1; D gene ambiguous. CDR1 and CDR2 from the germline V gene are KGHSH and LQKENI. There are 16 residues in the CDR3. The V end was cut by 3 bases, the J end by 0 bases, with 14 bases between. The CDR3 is CASSPGRRALNTEAFF. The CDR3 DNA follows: TGTGCCAGCTCACCTGGACGGCGGGCCTTGAACACTGAAGCTTTCTTT.

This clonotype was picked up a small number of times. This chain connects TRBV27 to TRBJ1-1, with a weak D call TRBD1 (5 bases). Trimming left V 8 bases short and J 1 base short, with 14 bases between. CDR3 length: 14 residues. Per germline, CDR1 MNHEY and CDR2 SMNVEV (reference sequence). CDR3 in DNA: TGTGCCAGCTGGGGGATTGGGCGGAACACTGAAGCTTTCTTT. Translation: CASWGIGRNTEAFF.

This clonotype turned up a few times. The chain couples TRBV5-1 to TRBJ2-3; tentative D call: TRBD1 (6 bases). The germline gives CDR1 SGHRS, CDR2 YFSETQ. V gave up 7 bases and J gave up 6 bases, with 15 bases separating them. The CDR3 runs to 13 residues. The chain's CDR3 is CASLYRRGDTQYF. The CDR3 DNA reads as TGCGCCAGCCTCTACCGAAGGGGGGATACGCAGTATTTT. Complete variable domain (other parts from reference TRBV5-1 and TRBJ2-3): KAGVTQTPRYLIKTRGQQVTLSCSPISGHRSVSWYQQTPGQGLQFLFEYFSETQRNKGNFPGRFSGRQFSNSRSEMNVSTLELGDSALYLCASLYRRGDTQYFGPGTRLTVL.

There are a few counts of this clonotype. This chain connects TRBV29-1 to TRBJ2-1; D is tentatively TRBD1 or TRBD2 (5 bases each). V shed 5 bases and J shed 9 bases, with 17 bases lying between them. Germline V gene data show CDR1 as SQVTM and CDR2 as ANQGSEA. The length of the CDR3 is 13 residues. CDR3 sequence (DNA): TGCAGCGTTTCATCTCACCGGGACGCTGAGCAGTTCTTC. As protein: CSVSSHRDAEQFF.

The CDR3 region has the DNA TGTGCCAGCAGCTCAACGGGGTTGGTGGAGCAGTTCTTC. Translating it yields CASSSTGLVEQFF. The gene calls are TRBV12-3 or TRBV12-4 and TRBJ2-1; a possible D gene is TRBD2 (5 bases). V dropped 6 bases and J dropped 10 bases, with 16 bases sitting between them. The CDR3 consists of 13 residues.

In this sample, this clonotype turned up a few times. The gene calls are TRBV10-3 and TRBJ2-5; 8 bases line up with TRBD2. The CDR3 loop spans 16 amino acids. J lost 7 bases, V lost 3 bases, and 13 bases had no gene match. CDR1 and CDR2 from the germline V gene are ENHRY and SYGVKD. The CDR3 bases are TGTGCCATCAGTGACTTGGCGGGAGGAAGGGAAGGGACCCAGTACTTC. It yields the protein CAISDLAGGREGTQYF.

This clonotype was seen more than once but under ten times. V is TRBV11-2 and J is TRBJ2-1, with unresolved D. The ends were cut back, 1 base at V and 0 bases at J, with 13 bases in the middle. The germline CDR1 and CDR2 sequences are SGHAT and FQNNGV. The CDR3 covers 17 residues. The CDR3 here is CASSLVGRLTSYNEQFF. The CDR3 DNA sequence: TGTGCCAGCAGCTTAGTGGGTAGACTCACCTCCTACAATGAGCAGTTCTTC.

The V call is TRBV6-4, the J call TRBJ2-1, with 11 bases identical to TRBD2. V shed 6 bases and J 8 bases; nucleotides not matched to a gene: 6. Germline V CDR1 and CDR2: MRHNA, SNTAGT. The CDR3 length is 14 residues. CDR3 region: CASSLTSGMDEQFF. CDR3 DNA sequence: TGTGCCAGCAGCTTGACTAGCGGGATGGATGAGCAGTTCTTC.

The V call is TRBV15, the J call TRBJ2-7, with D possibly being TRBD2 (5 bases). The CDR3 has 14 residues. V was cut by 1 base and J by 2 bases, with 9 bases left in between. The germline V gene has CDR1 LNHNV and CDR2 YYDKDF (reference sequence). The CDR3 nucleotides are TGTGCCACCAGCAGAGGAGGGTCTACCTACGAGCAGTACTTC. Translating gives CATSRGGSTYEQYF.

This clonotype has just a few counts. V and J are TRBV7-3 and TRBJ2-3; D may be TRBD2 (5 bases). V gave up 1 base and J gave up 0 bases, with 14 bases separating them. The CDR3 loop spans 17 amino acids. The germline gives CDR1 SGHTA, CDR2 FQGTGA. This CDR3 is CASSLRGLALSTDTQYF. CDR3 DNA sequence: TGTGCCAGCAGCTTAAGGGGTCTAGCCCTTAGCACAGATACGCAGTATTTT.

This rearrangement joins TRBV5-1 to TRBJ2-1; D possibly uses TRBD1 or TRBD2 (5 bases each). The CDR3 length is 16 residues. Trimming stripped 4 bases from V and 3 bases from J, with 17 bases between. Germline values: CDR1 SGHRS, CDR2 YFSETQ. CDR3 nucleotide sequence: TGCGCCAGCAGCGAATTTGGAGGAAGGGGCTACAATGAGCAGTTCTTC. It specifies CASSEFGGRGYNEQFF.